The 23 T cell receptor beta chains below come from one sample, sequenced in a study of T cell repertoires in cytomegalovirus infection. One entry per CDR3 protein, called by TCRdb with MiXCR from the reads. The repertoire consists of hundreds of thousands of distinct CDR3 sequences, with around a third occurring once and the leading ten covering about a sixth. These receptors' targets are unknown. Sequencing was performed on cultured PBMCs, taken from culture after CMV antigen stimulation. These TCRs come from a human donor in good health (CMV status not recorded). Some clones in this sample may be carry-over from other donors' samples.

The gene calls are TRBV6-6 and TRBJ2-1; 7 positions agree with TRBD2. V gave up 5 bases and J gave up 9 bases; unmatched junction bases: 10. This CDR3 spans 14 amino acids. In germline, CDR1 is MNHNY, CDR2 SVGAGI (reference sequence). This CDR3 is CASSSGNLGSEQFF. In DNA form, the CDR3 reads TGTGCCAGCAGTAGCGGGAATCTGGGGTCTGAGCAGTTCTTC.

The chain combines TRBV27 with TRBJ1-5, with D possibly TRBD1 on 6 matching bases. The CDR3 is made up of 16 amino acids. Germline V CDR1 and CDR2: MNHEY, SMNVEV (reference sequence). Trimming took 3 bases from V and 1 from J, leaving 13 bases between them. The chain's CDR3 is CASSFRGDTSNQPQHF. The CDR3 DNA reads as TGTGCCAGCAGTTTTAGGGGGGATACAAGCAATCAGCCCCAGCATTTT.

In this sample, this clonotype turned up a few times. The CDR3 region has the DNA TGTGCCAGCAGTGAAGCTGGGACAGGGGAGGGCTACACCTTC. Protein: CASSEAGTGEGYTF. The V call is TRBV6-1, the J call TRBJ1-2; TRBD1 agrees at 10 bases. The CDR3 runs to 14 residues. Germline CDR1 is MNHNS and CDR2 is SASEGT. With 0 bases clipped from V and 8 bases from J, the junction kept 3 bases outside the gene matches.

V is TRBV7-2 and J is TRBJ2-1; D gene uncertain. Germline V gene data show CDR1 as SGHTA and CDR2 as FQGNSA. Trimming pared 2 bases from V and 4 bases from J, leaving 9 bases between. CDR3 length: 14 residues. The CDR3 nucleotides read TGTGCCAGCAGCTTACAGGTACAGTACAATGAGCAGTTCTTC. Protein: CASSLQVQYNEQFF.

This clonotype was recorded once. This rearrangement joins TRBV6-6 to TRBJ2-7; D is perhaps TRBD2 (6 bases). The germline V gene has CDR1 MNHNY and CDR2 SVGAGI (reference sequence). This CDR3 spans 14 amino acids. Trimming pared 6 bases from V and 6 bases from J, leaving 18 bases between. CDR3 amino acids: CASRVDWGVGEQYV. CDR3 DNA: TGTGCCAGCAGGGTGGATTGGGGGGTCGGCGAGCAGTACGTC.

This clonotype was seen more than once but under ten times. V and J are TRBV6-2 or TRBV6-3 and TRBJ2-1, with 9 bases that match TRBD1. The CDR3 length is 17 residues. Germline CDR1 is MNHEY and CDR2 is SVGEGT. V was clipped by 5 bases and J by 6 bases; unmatched bases: 14. Written as DNA, the CDR3 is TGTGCCAGCAGTCCTTATCGGAAACAGGGGGCCCTCAATGAGCAGTTCTTC. Protein: CASSPYRKQGALNEQFF.

The chain combines TRBV6-2 or TRBV6-3 with TRBJ2-1; D possibly corresponds to TRBD1 (5 bases). Germline values: CDR1 MNHEY, CDR2 SVGEGT. CDR3 length equals 15 residues. V lost 1 base to trimming and J lost 7 bases, with 14 bases between them. CDR3 residues: CASSYWQGGGNEQFF. CDR3 bases: TGTGCCAGCAGTTACTGGCAGGGTGGTGGAAATGAGCAGTTCTTC.

This clonotype was detected many times. V gene TRBV27 combines with J gene TRBJ2-4, with D tentatively TRBD1 (5 bases). The CDR3 covers 13 residues. Germline CDR1 and CDR2: MNHEY and SMNVEV (reference sequence). Trimming removed 2 bases from V and 4 bases from J, with 6 bases in between. The CDR3 DNA reads as TGTGCCAGCAGTTTAGACAGAAAAAACATTCAGTACTTC. This gives the protein CASSLDRKNIQYF.

Comment on this clonotype: This clone may be a read error of a much larger clone one base away. The V call is TRBV7-2, the J call TRBJ1-5, with 11 bases identical to TRBD1. The germline V gene encodes CDR1 SGHTA and CDR2 FQGNSA. The CDR3 is made up of 14 amino acids. J lost 9 bases, V lost 5 bases, and 6 bases had no gene match. Here the CDR3 DNA reads TGTGCCAGCAGCCTGGGACAGGGGGTTGGGCCCCAGCATTTT. It encodes CASSLGQGVGPQHF.

This chain links TRBV18 with TRBJ1-4, with unresolved D. Deletions cut 2 bases from V and 5 bases from J, with 9 bases between. The CDR3 is 14 residues long. Germline CDR1 reads KGHSH; CDR2 reads LQKENI. The CDR3 region is CASSPDISNEKLFF. In nucleotides, the CDR3 is TGTGCCAGCTCACCAGATATATCGAATGAAAAACTGTTTTTT. The full variable domain, in which reference TRBV18 and TRBJ1-4 provide the parts outside the CDR3, is NAGVMQNPRHLVRRRGQEARLRCSPMKGHSHVYWYRQLPEEGLKFMVYLQKENIIDESGMPKERFSAEFPKEGPSILRIQQVVRGDSAAYFCASSPDISNEKLFFGSGTQLSVL.

This clonotype was observed a few times. The rearrangement links TRBV4-3 to TRBJ1-2; a weak D match, TRBD1 (5 bases). The CDR3 is 14 residues long. The germline gives CDR1 LGHNA, CDR2 YSLEER. The V end lost 1 base, the J end lost 6 bases, and 12 bases lay between the germline ends. The CDR3 DNA reads TGCGCCAGCAGCCAAGGGTGGGGGAGAGATGGCTACACCTTC. This encodes CASSQGWGRDGYTF.

A few counts support this clonotype. V gene TRBV10-3 combines with J gene TRBJ2-3; 12 bases are a match to TRBD2. Germline V gene sequence: CDR1 ENHRY, CDR2 SYGVKD. V shed 6 bases, J shed 4 bases, and the junction held 14 bases outside the gene matches. This CDR3 comprises 18 residues. For the CDR3, the DNA is TGTGCCATCAGGGGTTCTAATGGACTAGCGGGAAAGCCAGATACGCAGTATTTT. Protein sequence: CAIRGSNGLAGKPDTQYF.

In this sample, this clonotype turned up a few times. This chain uses TRBV12-3 or TRBV12-4 with TRBJ1-3, with D uncertain. Between the trimmed V and J ends, which lost 2 bases and 1 base, there was a span of 9 bases. The CDR3 totals 15 residues. This chain's CDR3 is CASSLTGRSGNTIYF. As DNA, the CDR3 is TGTGCCAGCAGTTTAACCGGGAGGTCTGGAAACACCATATATTTT.

The chain is built from TRBV6-2 or TRBV6-3 and TRBJ2-5; D is possibly TRBD2 (6 bases). The CDR3 runs 13 residues. Trimming stripped 2 bases from V and 5 bases from J, with 9 bases between. Germline assignment: CDR1 MNHEY and CDR2 SVGEGT. Written as DNA, the CDR3 is TGTGCCAGCAGTTACCGGGGGAGGGAGACCCAGTACTTC. Its translation: CASSYRGRETQYF.

This clonotype was detected ten times or more. The V call is TRBV7-2, the J call TRBJ2-2; TRBD2 matches at 9 bases. This CDR3 has 17 amino acids. Germline-derived CDR1 and CDR2 are SGHTA and FQGNSA. Germline trimming cut 6 bases from V and 3 bases from J; bases unmatched to any gene: 11. CDR3 in amino acids: CASSLRPGLADTGELFF. In nucleotides, the CDR3 is TGTGCCAGCAGTCTTCGGCCGGGACTAGCAGACACCGGGGAGCTGTTTTTT.

This clonotype was seen more than once but under ten times. This sequence joins TRBV12-3 or TRBV12-4 and TRBJ2-1; 8 nucleotides agree with TRBD2. V lost 10 bases and J lost 0; bases outside the gene matches: 8. The CDR3 runs 15 residues. The CDR3, as DNA: TGTGCCACCAAACCCGGGACTAGCTCCTACAATGAGCAGTTCTTC. Amino acid sequence: CATKPGTSSYNEQFF.

The table lists this clonotype with many counts. Relative to the germline gene, one junction end is altered; a read error may explain this. V and J are TRBV7-2 and TRBJ2-3; tentative D call: TRBD1 (5 bases). The length of the CDR3 is 16 residues. Germline CDR1 reads SGHTA; CDR2 reads FQGNSA. For the CDR3, the DNA is TGTGCCAGCAGCTTAGGGGGCCAGGGTGGCACGGATACGCAGTATTTT. Translating gives CASSLGGQGGTDTQYF.

This clonotype was seen a handful of times. V gene TRBV6-2 or TRBV6-3 combines with J gene TRBJ1-1; the D is unclear. Trimming pared 2 bases from V and 3 bases from J, leaving 16 bases between. The CDR3 is 16 residues long. Germline loops: CDR1 MNHEY, CDR2 SVGEGT. In nucleotides, the CDR3 is TGTGCCAGCAGTTACCCTATTCAGGACTTGGACACTGAAGCTTTCTTT. It codes for CASSYPIQDLDTEAFF.

This clonotype was seen repeatedly, ten times or more. The rearrangement links TRBV11-2 to TRBJ2-7; D unclear. V was clipped by 3 bases and J by 4 bases, with 13 bases between them. Germline V gene sequence: CDR1 SGHAT, CDR2 FQNNGV. This CDR3 is 14 amino acids long. CDR3 coding DNA: TGTGCCAGCAGCTTGGCCGACACGATGTACGAGCAGTACTTC. Translated: CASSLADTMYEQYF.

This clonotype was seen a handful of times. The V call is TRBV6-2 or TRBV6-3, the J call TRBJ2-7, with 9 bases that match TRBD2. Germline lookup yields CDR1 MNHEY and CDR2 SVGEGT. V shed 4 bases, J shed 3 bases, and the junction held 7 bases outside the gene matches. The CDR3 runs 15 residues. The CDR3 protein is CASSSTSGGYYEQYV. The DNA for the CDR3 is TGTGCCAGCAGTTCGACTAGCGGAGGGTACTACGAGCAGTACGTC.

A few counts support this clonotype. The DNA for the CDR3 is TGTGCCAGCAGCTCCGGAGAGGGACAGGGTTCATCCAATGAGCAGTTCTTC. Translated, it gives CASSSGEGQGSSNEQFF. The chain joins TRBV7-2 to TRBJ2-1, with 9 bases fitting TRBD1. With 4 bases clipped from V and 6 bases from J, the junction kept 13 bases outside the gene matches. The CDR3 runs to 17 residues. CDR1 is SGHTA and CDR2 is FQGNSA in the germline V gene.

This chain links TRBV5-6 with TRBJ2-1; tentative D call: TRBD1 (6 bases). Trimming took 0 bases from V and 12 from J, leaving 10 bases between them. This CDR3 spans 12 amino acids. The V gene's germline CDR1 is SGHDT and CDR2 YYEEEE. CDR3 in amino acids: CASSLALGGQFF. The CDR3 DNA sequence: TGTGCCAGCAGCTTGGCTTTAGGGGGGCAGTTCTTC.

The chain employs TRBV12-3 or TRBV12-4 and TRBJ2-3; a weak D match, TRBD2 (5 bases). CDR3 size: 13 residues. Trimming left V 5 bases short and J 7 bases short, with 13 bases between. Written as DNA, the CDR3 is TGTGCCAGCAGTGGGAGCGGTTCCAATACGCAGTATTTT. This codes for CASSGSGSNTQYF.